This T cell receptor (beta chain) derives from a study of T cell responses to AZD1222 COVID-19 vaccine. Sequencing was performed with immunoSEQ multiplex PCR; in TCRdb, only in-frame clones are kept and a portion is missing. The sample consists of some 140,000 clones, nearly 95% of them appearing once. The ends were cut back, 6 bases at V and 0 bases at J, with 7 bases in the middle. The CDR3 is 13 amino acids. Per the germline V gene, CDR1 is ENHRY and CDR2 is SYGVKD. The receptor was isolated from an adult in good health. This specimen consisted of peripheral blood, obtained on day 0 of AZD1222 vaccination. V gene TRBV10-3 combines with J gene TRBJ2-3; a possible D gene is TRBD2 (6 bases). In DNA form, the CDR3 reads TGTGCCATCAGGAGCGGGAGCACAGATACGCAGTATTTT. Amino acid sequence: CAIRSGSTDTQYF.